These 20 T cell receptor beta chains were all obtained from the same sample, sequenced in a study of T-cell reconstitution after alpha-beta-depleted transplantation in children. Unique molecular identifiers were incorporated when the TCRbeta library was constructed. TCRdb reprocessed the PCR reads with MiXCR, giving one entry per CDR3 protein. The profile shows fewer than 550,000 distinct CDR3 sequences, under 12% of them singletons. The sample was PBMCs, taken before TCRalphabeta/CD19-depleted stem cell transplant. These receptors originate from a child aged 2 to 10 with inherited bone marrow failure, due to receive a stem cell transplant.

This clonotype showed up just a few times. V and J are TRBV20-1 and TRBJ1-2; TRBD1 matches 9 bases. The germline gives CDR1 DFQATT, CDR2 SNEGSKA (reference sequence). V dropped 6 bases and J dropped 8; count of bases not matched to a gene: 7. There are 12 residues in the CDR3. The CDR3, as DNA: TGCAGTGCAGAACAGGGGGCGCGGGGCTACACCTTC. Translated, it gives CSAEQGARGYTF.

This clonotype appeared many times. The chain employs TRBV29-1 and TRBJ2-5; 10 bases match TRBD1. CDR1 and CDR2 (germline): SQVTM, ANQGSEA. V lost 5 bases, J lost 0 bases, and 6 bases stayed unmatched. The CDR3 length is 15 residues. The CDR3 DNA reads as TGCAGCGTTAGCCGGGACAGGGGTTACCAAGAGACCCAGTACTTC. It encodes CSVSRDRGYQETQYF.

This clonotype was found many times. This chain links TRBV5-1 with TRBJ2-5; 10 bases line up with TRBD1. The CDR3 is 15 amino acids. With V trimmed by 0 bases and J by 3 bases, 2 bases remained unmatched. The V gene's germline CDR1 is SGHRS and CDR2 YFSETQ. In DNA, the CDR3 is TGCGCCAGCAGCTTGGCCGGGACAGGGGAAGAGACCCAGTACTTC. It codes for CASSLAGTGEETQYF. The full variable domain, in which reference TRBV5-1 and TRBJ2-5 provide the parts outside the CDR3, is KAGVTQTPRYLIKTRGQQVTLSCSPISGHRSVSWYQQTPGQGLQFLFEYFSETQRNKGNFPGRFSGRQFSNSRSEMNVSTLELGDSALYLCASSLAGTGEETQYFGPGTRLLVL.

This clonotype was detected ten times or more. The J gene is TRBJ2-2, the V gene TRBV27; D may be TRBD1 or TRBD2 (6 bases each). In germline, CDR1 is MNHEY, CDR2 SMNVEV (reference sequence). This CDR3 comprises 17 residues. V gave up 11 bases and J gave up 7 bases, with 29 bases separating them. The CDR3 DNA reads TGTGCCCGCCAACTTTCCGGGGGCGCGGGAACCAGCGGGGAGCTGTTTTTT. It encodes CARQLSGGAGTSGELFF.

The chain has TRBV10-3 and TRBJ1-6; perhaps TRBD1 as D (5 bases). With 6 bases removed from V and 5 bases from J, the gap between germline ends came to 8 bases. The CDR3 length is 13 residues. Germline V CDR1 and CDR2: ENHRY, SYGVKD. The DNA for the CDR3 is TGTGCCATCAGCGCCAGGGATAATTCACCCCTCCACTTT. Translated, it gives CAISARDNSPLHF.

As to this clonotype: A single base separates this from a much larger clone, so it may be a read error. The V and J genes are TRBV28 and TRBJ2-7; perhaps TRBD2 as D (6 bases). This CDR3 is built from 14 residues. Germline values: CDR1 MDHEN, CDR2 SYDVKM. Trimming shortened V by 3 bases and J by 0 bases, and 9 bases separated the two germline ends. This CDR3 is CASSFSGVSYEQYF. The CDR3 region has the DNA TGTGCCAGCAGTTTTTCGGGGGTCTCCTACGAGCAGTACTTC.

J is TRBJ2-5 and V is TRBV13; no reliable D call. Germline CDR1 is PRHDT and CDR2 is FYEKMQ (reference sequence). Trimming pared 5 bases from V and 5 bases from J, leaving 12 bases between. This CDR3 comprises 13 residues. This CDR3 reads CASSPGPRETQYF. The CDR3 DNA reads TGTGCCAGCAGCCCAGGACCTCGGGAGACCCAGTACTTC.

This clonotype was counted ten times or more. The rearrangement joins TRBV3-1 to TRBJ2-7; weak D call: TRBD1 (5 bases). With 4 bases removed from V and 3 bases from J, the gap between germline ends came to 7 bases. This CDR3 has 12 amino acids. Germline V lookup: CDR1 LGHDT, CDR2 YNNKEL (reference sequence). CDR3 amino acids: CASSLTDYEQYF. The CDR3 region has the DNA TGTGCCAGCAGCCTGACAGACTACGAGCAGTACTTC.

This clonotype was found a few times. The V and J genes are TRBV7-2 and TRBJ2-1; D could derive from TRBD1 or TRBD2 (5 bases each). CDR3 length: 16 residues. CDR1 and CDR2 (germline): SGHTA, FQGNSA. Trimming pared 2 bases from V and 6 bases from J, leaving 17 bases between. CDR3 sequence: CASSLSHGAPSNEQFF. The DNA of the CDR3 is TGTGCCAGCAGCTTAAGTCACGGGGCGCCTAGCAATGAGCAGTTCTTC. The whole variable domain, remainder taken from reference TRBV7-2 and TRBJ2-1, is GAGVSQSPSNKVTEKGKDVELRCDPISGHTALYWYRQSLGQGLEFLIYFQGNSAPDKSGLPSDRFSAERTGGSVSTLTIQRTQQEDSAVYLCASSLSHGAPSNEQFFGPGTRLTVL.

This clonotype was counted many times. This sequence joins TRBV5-1 and TRBJ2-3, with TRBD2 matching over 7 bases. Germline values: CDR1 SGHRS, CDR2 YFSETQ. This CDR3 comprises 15 residues. V dropped 2 bases and J dropped 4; count of bases not matched to a gene: 7. CDR3 protein: CASSLSRGRPDTQYF. In nucleotides, the CDR3 is TGCGCCAGCAGCTTATCGCGCGGGAGACCAGATACGCAGTATTTT.

This clonotype was counted many times. The J gene is TRBJ2-3, the V gene TRBV4-1; 10 nucleotides align to TRBD2. Trimming removed 0 bases from V and 4 bases from J; junction bases left unmatched: 4. The CDR3 length is 16 residues. Germline V CDR1 and CDR2: MGHRA, YSYEKL. The chain's CDR3 is CASSQDLAGDADTQYF. DNA of the CDR3: TGCGCCAGCAGCCAAGATCTAGCGGGAGACGCAGATACGCAGTATTTT.

Ten or more counts support this clonotype. The V gene is TRBV11-2, the J gene TRBJ1-2, with D possibly being TRBD1 (5 bases). This CDR3 is built from 14 residues. Germline CDR1 is SGHAT and CDR2 is FQNNGV. V lost 1 base, J lost 3 bases, and 9 bases lay in between. The CDR3 bases are TGTGCCAGCAGCTTAGTGGGGACTTACTATGGCTACACCTTC. This sequence encodes CASSLVGTYYGYTF.

This clonotype has a single count. J is TRBJ1-1 and V is TRBV7-3; unclear D gene. Germline V gives CDR1 SGHTA, CDR2 FQGTGA. This CDR3 is 13 amino acids long. Trimming took 2 bases from V and 8 from J, leaving 12 bases between them. Here the CDR3 reads CASSLQVKEEAFF. CDR3 in DNA: TGTGCCAGCAGCTTACAGGTCAAGGAAGAAGCTTTCTTT.

The chain carries TRBV12-3 or TRBV12-4 and TRBJ2-2, with 9 bases aligning to TRBD1. V lost 7 bases, J lost 6 bases, and 3 bases stayed unmatched. The CDR3 runs to 13 residues. DNA of the CDR3: TGTGCCAGCAATCGGGACAGGGCCGGGGAGCTGTTTTTT. It is translated as CASNRDRAGELFF.

This clonotype showed up many times. The rearrangement uses TRBV12-3 or TRBV12-4 and TRBJ2-6; D uncertain. This CDR3 has 17 residues. V gave up 4 bases and J gave up 2 bases, with 15 bases separating them. This CDR3 reads CASSSRTGKPGANVLTF. CDR3 sequence (DNA): TGTGCCAGCAGTTCCCGGACGGGTAAACCTGGGGCCAACGTCCTGACTTTC.

This clonotype was observed at least ten times. V is TRBV20-1 and J is TRBJ2-1, with 9 bases matching TRBD2. Germline CDR1 reads DFQATT; CDR2 reads SNEGSKA (reference sequence). The CDR3 spans 13 residues. V lost 2 bases to trimming and J lost 11 bases; unmatched junction nucleotides: 7. The CDR3 sequence is CSARKLAGPQQFF. DNA of the CDR3: TGCAGTGCTAGAAAACTAGCGGGCCCCCAGCAGTTCTTC.

This clonotype was detected many times. The V and J genes are TRBV11-2 and TRBJ2-7; TRBD2 aligns across 7 bases. Germline CDR1 SGHAT, CDR2 FQNNGV. V shed 5 bases, J shed 5 bases, and the junction held 3 bases outside the gene matches. This CDR3 has 12 amino acids. DNA for the CDR3: TGTGCCAGCAGCGGACTAGGGCACGAGCAGTACTTC. It translates to CASSGLGHEQYF.

This clonotype was observed at least ten times. The chain joins TRBV5-4 to TRBJ2-2, with 7 bases identical to TRBD1. V dropped 0 bases and J dropped 1; count of bases not matched to a gene: 0. CDR3 size: 15 residues. Germline V CDR1 and CDR2: SGHNT, YYREEE (reference sequence). In nucleotides, the CDR3 is TGTGCCAGCAGCTTGGGGGACAGGAACACCGGGGAGCTGTTTTTT. Amino acid sequence: CASSLGDRNTGELFF. The whole variable domain, remainder taken from reference TRBV5-4 and TRBJ2-2, is ETGVTQSPTHLIKTRGQQVTLRCSSQSGHNTVSWYQQALGQGPQFIFQYYREEENGRGNFPPRFSGLQFPNYSSELNVNALELDDSALYLCASSLGDRNTGELFFGEGSRLTVL.

This sequence joins TRBV4-2 and TRBJ2-1, with 12 positions matching TRBD2. Germline CDR1 reads LGHNA; CDR2 reads YNFKEQ. CDR3 length equals 15 residues. V trimming: 2 bases; J trimming: 8 bases; junction bases outside the gene matches: 4. This CDR3 reads CASSQRLAGEYEQFF. CDR3 sequence (DNA): TGTGCCAGCAGCCAAAGACTAGCGGGAGAGTATGAGCAGTTCTTC.

V is TRBV20-1 and J is TRBJ2-7; 10 bases are shared with TRBD2. V shed 5 bases and J 5 bases; nucleotides not matched to a gene: 9. CDR3 length: 14 amino acids. CDR1 and CDR2 from the germline V gene are DFQATT and SNEGSKA (reference sequence). In nucleotides, the CDR3 is TGCAGTGCTGGCCCTAGCGGGAGAGTCCACGAGCAGTACTTC. Translated, it gives CSAGPSGRVHEQYF.